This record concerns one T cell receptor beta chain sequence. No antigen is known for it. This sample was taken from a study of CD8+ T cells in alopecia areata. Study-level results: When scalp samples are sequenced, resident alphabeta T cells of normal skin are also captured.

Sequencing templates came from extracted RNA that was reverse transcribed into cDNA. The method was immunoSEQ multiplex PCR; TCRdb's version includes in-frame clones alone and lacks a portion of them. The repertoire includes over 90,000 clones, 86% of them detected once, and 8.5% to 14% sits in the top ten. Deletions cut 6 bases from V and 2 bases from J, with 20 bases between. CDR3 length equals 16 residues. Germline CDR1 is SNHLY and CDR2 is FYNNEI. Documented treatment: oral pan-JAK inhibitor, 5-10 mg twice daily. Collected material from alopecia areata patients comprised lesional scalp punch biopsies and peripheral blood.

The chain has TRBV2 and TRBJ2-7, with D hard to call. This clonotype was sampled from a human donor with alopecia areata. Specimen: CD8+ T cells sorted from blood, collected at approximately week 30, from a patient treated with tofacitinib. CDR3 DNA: TGTGCCAGCAGCGGCCCTGGGCAGACCTCGACCTACGAGCAGTACTTC. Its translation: CASSGPGQTSTYEQYF.